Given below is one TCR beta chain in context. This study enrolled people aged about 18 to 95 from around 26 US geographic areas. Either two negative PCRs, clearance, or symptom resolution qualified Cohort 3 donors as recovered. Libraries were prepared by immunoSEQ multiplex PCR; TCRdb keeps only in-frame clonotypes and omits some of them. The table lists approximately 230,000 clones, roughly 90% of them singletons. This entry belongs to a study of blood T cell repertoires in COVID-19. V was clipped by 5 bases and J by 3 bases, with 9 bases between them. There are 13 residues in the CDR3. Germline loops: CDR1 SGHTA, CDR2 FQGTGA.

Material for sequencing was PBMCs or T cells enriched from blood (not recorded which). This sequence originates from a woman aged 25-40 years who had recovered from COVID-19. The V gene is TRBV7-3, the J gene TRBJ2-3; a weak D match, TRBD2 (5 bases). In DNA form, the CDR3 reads TGTGCCAGCAGCCGCGGGCAGACAGATACGCAGTATTTT. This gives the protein CASSRGQTDTQYF.